This is a list of T cell receptor beta chains from one sample in a study of cytomegalovirus exposure and HLA in healthy donors. TCRdb's copy holds only in-frame clones and misses some; the assay was immunoSEQ multiplex PCR. The top ten hold 1.5% to 2% of the sample, which has 150,000 to 200,000 clones, 65% to 85% seen once. Sequences were obtained from PBMCs. The receptor source for this set is a man aged 18-30 years in good health and CMV-seronegative. The CDR3 runs from the conserved cysteine through the conserved F or W. D genes are given only for firm matches. The listing skips clone size in some rows; elsewhere it reads once, few, many or a size class.

size: NA; J: TRBJ2-1; D: NA; V: TRBV25-1; CDR3: CASSESGRPNNNEQFF; DNA: TGTGCCAGCAGTGAATCGGGGAGGCCTAATAACAATGAGCAGTTCTTC
size: NA; J: TRBJ1-5; D: NA; V: TRBV18; CDR3: CASSPRGEQPQHF; DNA: TGTGCCAGCTCACCACGGGGGGAACAGCCCCAGCATTTT
size: NA; J: TRBJ1-1; D: NA; V: TRBV7-9; CDR3: CASSLAQGSPMFVFF; DNA: TGTGCCAGCAGCTTAGCGCAGGGATCTCCAATGTTTGTTTTCTTT
size: NA; J: TRBJ2-2; D: NA; V: TRBV13; CDR3: CASSLLGRGTGELFF; DNA: TGTGCCAGCAGCTTACTCGGCAGGGGAACCGGGGAGCTGTTTTTT
size: NA; J: TRBJ2-7; D: TRBD2; V: TRBV28; CDR3: CASSYGGGLYEQYF; DNA: TGTGCCAGCAGTTACGGGGGAGGGCTCTACGAGCAGTACTTC
size: NA; J: TRBJ1-5; D: NA; V: TRBV28; CDR3: CASSPAVGNQPQHF; DNA: TGTGCCAGCAGTCCTGCGGTGGGCAATCAGCCCCAGCATTTT
size: NA; J: TRBJ2-1; D: TRBD2; V: TRBV19; CDR3: CASSGMTSFSYNEQFF; DNA: TGTGCCAGTAGTGGGATGACTAGCTTTTCCTACAATGAGCAGTTCTTC
size: NA; J: TRBJ1-1; D: NA; V: TRBV7-3; CDR3: CASSLGNQGFRAEAFF; DNA: TGTGCCAGCAGCTTAGGGAATCAGGGCTTTAGGGCTGAAGCTTTCTTT
size: NA; J: TRBJ1-2; D: TRBD1; V: TRBV5-1; CDR3: CASSPLTGAQHGYTF; DNA: TGCGCCAGCAGCCCTTTGACAGGGGCACAGCATGGCTACACCTTC
size: NA; J: TRBJ2-7; D: TRBD2; V: TRBV27; CDR3: CASSSGLAGVGYEQYF; DNA: TGTGCCAGCAGCTCGGGACTAGCGGGAGTCGGCTACGAGCAGTACTTC
size: NA; J: TRBJ2-7; D: NA; V: TRBV9; CDR3: CASSVSPGSYEQYF; DNA: TGTGCCAGCAGCGTATCCCCAGGCTCCTACGAGCAGTACTTC
size: NA; J: TRBJ1-2; D: TRBD1; V: TRBV27; CDR3: CASILPDRADGYTF; DNA: TGTGCCAGCATTCTTCCCGACAGGGCGGACGGCTACACCTTC
size: NA; J: TRBJ2-7; D: TRBD2; V: TRBV14; CDR3: CASSQAPGLPRLAYEQYF; DNA: TGTGCCAGCAGCCAAGCTCCGGGACTACCTCGTCTGGCCTACGAGCAGTACTTC
size: NA; J: TRBJ2-2; D: NA; V: TRBV4-1; CDR3: CASSQETYANTGELFF; DNA: TGCGCCAGCAGCCAAGAGACATACGCGAACACCGGGGAGCTGTTTTTT
size: NA; J: TRBJ1-4; D: TRBD1; V: TRBV30; CDR3: CAWSGDRVVNEKLFF; DNA: TGTGCCTGGAGTGGCGACAGGGTGGTTAATGAAAAACTGTTTTTT
size: NA; J: TRBJ2-5; D: NA; V: TRBV27; CDR3: CASSVRVQETQYF; DNA: TGTGCCAGCAGTGTCAGGGTCCAAGAGACCCAGTACTTC
size: NA; J: TRBJ2-7; D: TRBD2; V: TRBV19; CDR3: CASSSSGISYEQYF; DNA: TGTGCCAGTAGTTCTAGCGGGATCTCCTACGAGCAGTACTTC
size: NA; J: TRBJ2-1; D: TRBD2; V: TRBV6-1; CDR3: CASISSGSSYNEQFF; DNA: TGTGCCAGCATCAGTAGCGGGAGCAGCTACAATGAGCAGTTCTTC
size: NA; J: TRBJ2-5; D: TRBD2; V: TRBV7-8; CDR3: CASSPPGTGGETQYF; DNA: TGTGCCAGCAGCCCCCCCGGGACGGGAGGAGAGACCCAGTACTTC
size: NA; J: TRBJ2-7; D: NA; V: TRBV5-4; CDR3: CASSLDRTHSYEQYF; DNA: TGTGCCAGCAGCTTAGACAGGACTCACTCCTACGAGCAGTACTTC
size: NA; J: TRBJ1-6; D: NA; V: TRBV4-3; CDR3: CASSYETLDSPLHF; DNA: TGCGCCAGCAGCTACGAGACATTGGATTCACCCCTCCACTTT
size: NA; J: TRBJ1-2; D: NA; V: TRBV13; CDR3: CASSLLGHTRVYGYTF; DNA: TGTGCCAGCAGCTTACTCGGACACACCAGGGTCTATGGCTACACCTTC
size: NA; J: TRBJ1-6; D: TRBD1; V: TRBV9; CDR3: CASSPRQGDVSPLHF; DNA: TGTGCCAGCAGCCCCCGACAGGGGGATGTTTCACCCCTCCACTTT
size: NA; J: TRBJ2-7; D: NA; V: TRBV4-1; CDR3: CASSQVRSSYEQYF; DNA: TGCGCCAGCAGCCAAGTGAGGAGCTCCTACGAGCAGTACTTC
size: NA; J: TRBJ2-5; D: TRBD2; V: TRBV7-2; CDR3: CASRGPVTSGGAETQYF; DNA: TGTGCCAGCAGAGGCCCCGTGACTAGCGGGGGGGCTGAGACCCAGTACTTC
size: NA; J: TRBJ2-6; D: TRBD2; V: TRBV13; CDR3: CASSRPSGINSGANVLTF; DNA: TGTGCCAGCAGTCGTCCTAGCGGGATAAACTCTGGGGCCAACGTCCTGACTTTC
size: NA; J: TRBJ1-1; D: NA; V: TRBV5-1; CDR3: CASSPRGTPYTEAFF; DNA: TGCGCCAGCAGCCCAAGGGGGACACCCTACACTGAAGCTTTCTTT
size: NA; J: TRBJ2-5; D: TRBD2; V: TRBV2; CDR3: CASSMRGGRETQYF; DNA: TGTGCCAGCAGTATGCGGGGGGGCCGTGAGACCCAGTACTTC
size: NA; J: TRBJ2-1; D: NA; V: TRBV15; CDR3: CATSTIEYNEQFF; DNA: TGTGCCACCAGCACTATAGAGTACAATGAGCAGTTCTTC
size: once; J: TRBJ2-1; D: NA; V: TRBV9; CDR3: CASSEQGDNYNEQFF; DNA: TGTGCCAGCAGCGAACAGGGAGATAACTACAATGAGCAGTTCTTC
size: NA; J: TRBJ2-5; D: TRBD2; V: TRBV4-1; CDR3: CASSQTLSGRAETQYF; DNA: TGCGCCAGCAGCCAAACCCTTAGCGGGAGGGCCGAGACCCAGTACTTC
size: few; J: TRBJ2-2; D: TRBD1; V: TRBV11-2; CDR3: CASSLGPQGARRELFF; DNA: TGTGCCAGCAGCTTAGGACCGCAGGGGGCGCGCCGGGAGCTGTTTTTT
size: once; J: TRBJ1-1; D: TRBD1; V: TRBV18; CDR3: CASSPGQGTEAFF; DNA: TGTGCCAGCTCACCGGGACAGGGCACTGAAGCTTTCTTT
size: NA; J: TRBJ1-5; D: TRBD1; V: TRBV5-1; CDR3: CASSNEGQPYQPQHF; DNA: TGCGCCAGCAGCAACGAGGGACAGCCTTATCAGCCCCAGCATTTT
size: NA; J: TRBJ2-2; D: NA; V: TRBV7-8; CDR3: CASSLDLYSTGELFF; DNA: TGTGCCAGCAGCTTAGATCTTTACTCCACCGGGGAGCTGTTTTTT
size: once; J: TRBJ1-5; D: NA; V: TRBV27; CDR3: CASSLYSGWNQPQHF; DNA: TGTGCCAGCAGTTTATATTCAGGGTGGAATCAGCCCCAGCATTTT
size: NA; J: TRBJ2-5; D: TRBD1; V: TRBV7-9; CDR3: CASSLGQGETQYF; DNA: TGTGCCAGCAGCCTCGGACAGGGAGAGACCCAGTACTTC
size: NA; J: TRBJ1-2; D: NA; V: TRBV29-1; CDR3: CSVEAENYGYTF; DNA: TGCAGCGTTGAGGCGGAGAACTATGGCTACACCTTC
size: few; J: TRBJ1-2; D: NA; V: TRBV19; CDR3: CASSDGSSDNYGYTF; DNA: TGTGCCAGTAGCGACGGAAGCAGCGACAACTATGGCTACACCTTC
size: NA; J: TRBJ2-7; D: NA; V: TRBV10-2; CDR3: CASIDPGSSWEQYF; DNA: TGCGCCAGCATTGATCCGGGGTCTAGCTGGGAGCAGTACTTC
size: once; J: TRBJ1-2; D: NA; V: TRBV28; CDR3: CASSLSRGHGYTF; DNA: TGCGCCAGCAGTTTAAGTCGGGGTCATGGCTACACCTTC
size: NA; J: TRBJ2-7; D: NA; V: TRBV2; CDR3: CASNRIWRTYEQYF; DNA: TGTGCCAGCAATCGTATTTGGCGGACCTACGAGCAGTACTTC
size: NA; J: TRBJ2-7; D: NA; V: TRBV15; CDR3: CATSRDALAFSYEQYF; DNA: TGTGCCACCAGCAGAGATGCCCTAGCATTTTCGTACGAGCAGTACTTC
size: NA; J: TRBJ2-5; D: NA; V: TRBV30; CDR3: CAWKGAYQETQYF; DNA: TGTGCCTGGAAAGGGGCATACCAAGAGACCCAGTACTTC
size: NA; J: TRBJ2-3; D: TRBD2; V: TRBV7-2; CDR3: CASSQRGGGTDTQYF; DNA: TGTGCCAGCAGCCAGCGGGGGGGCGGCACAGATACGCAGTATTTT
size: NA; J: TRBJ2-1; D: NA; V: TRBV11-2; CDR3: CASSLSGARYNEQFF; DNA: TGTGCCAGCAGCTTGTCAGGGGCAAGGTACAATGAGCAGTTCTTC
size: NA; J: TRBJ1-4; D: NA; V: TRBV7-2; CDR3: CASSKDSLNEKLFF; DNA: TGTGCCAGCAGTAAGGACAGTTTGAATGAAAAACTGTTTTTT
size: NA; J: TRBJ1-3; D: NA; V: TRBV27; CDR3: CASKAAGGGGNTIYF; DNA: TGTGCCAGCAAGGCCGCGGGAGGGGGAGGAAACACCATATATTTT
size: few; J: TRBJ2-2; D: NA; V: TRBV6-6; CDR3: CASSYNIANTGELFF; DNA: TGTGCCAGCAGCTACAACATTGCGAACACCGGGGAGCTGTTTTTT
size: few; J: TRBJ1-2; D: NA; V: TRBV19; CDR3: CASTRWGSTYGYTF; DNA: TGTGCCAGCACCCGCTGGGGCAGCACCTATGGCTACACCTTC
size: NA; J: TRBJ2-2; D: TRBD1; V: TRBV7-8; CDR3: CASTPGGANTGELFF; DNA: TGTGCCAGCACGCCAGGGGGCGCGAACACCGGGGAGCTGTTTTTT
size: few; J: TRBJ1-3; D: NA; V: TRBV9; CDR3: CASSVDRAGQTGNTIYF; DNA: TGTGCCAGCAGCGTAGATAGGGCAGGGCAAACTGGAAACACCATATATTTT
size: NA; J: TRBJ2-1; D: TRBD1; V: TRBV14; CDR3: CASSQVDRAGNEQFF; DNA: TGTGCCAGCAGCCAAGTTGACAGGGCGGGCAATGAGCAGTTCTTC
size: once; J: TRBJ2-5; D: TRBD2; V: TRBV7-2; CDR3: CASSLWTSGAQETQYF; DNA: TGTGCCAGCAGCCTCTGGACTAGCGGAGCCCAAGAGACCCAGTACTTC
size: once; J: TRBJ2-7; D: TRBD1; V: TRBV30; CDR3: CAWSVGLDRHYSYEQYF; DNA: TGTGCCTGGAGTGTGGGGCTGGACAGGCACTACTCCTACGAGCAGTACTTC
size: NA; J: TRBJ1-4; D: TRBD1; V: TRBV7-6; CDR3: CASSREAGTGVNEKLFF; DNA: TGTGCCAGCAGTCGCGAGGCCGGGACAGGGGTGAATGAAAAACTGTTTTTT
size: NA; J: TRBJ1-1; D: TRBD1; V: TRBV5-4; CDR3: CASSMGQPFGNTEAFF; DNA: TGTGCCAGCAGCATGGGACAGCCCTTCGGGAACACTGAAGCTTTCTTT
size: NA; J: TRBJ1-2; D: TRBD1; V: TRBV5-1; CDR3: CASSLGQGAPYTF; DNA: TGCGCCAGCAGCTTGGGGCAGGGGGCCCCGTACACCTTC
size: NA; J: TRBJ2-5; D: TRBD2; V: TRBV7-2; CDR3: CASSLQGTSGIGSETQYF; DNA: TGTGCCAGCAGCCTCCAAGGGACTAGCGGGATTGGATCAGAGACCCAGTACTTC
size: NA; J: TRBJ2-2; D: TRBD1; V: TRBV2; CDR3: CASSDSGRQGTGELFF; DNA: TGTGCCAGCAGTGATTCTGGGAGACAGGGGACCGGGGAGCTGTTTTTT